This T cell receptor (beta chain) was recovered during a study of shared clonotypes between healthy human individuals. Background on the study: CD4 naive and CD4 memory each took three plates per donor, while CD8 naive took two and CD8 memory one.

The germline V gene has CDR1 SNHLY and CDR2 FYNNEI. This CDR3 is 15 amino acids long. Trimming took off 5 bases at V and 3 bases at J, with 14 bases between the two ends. Generated by immunoSEQ multiplex PCR, the TCRdb table keeps only in-frame clones and is missing some. The sample holds some 2.4 million clones, under 95% seen once. The receptor was derived from a man in his late teens or twenties in good health. Some clones in this sample may be carry-over from other donors' samples. Source material: naive CD4+ T cells from PBMCs. Subset noted: CD45RA+ positively selected. The rearrangement joins TRBV2 to TRBJ2-1; D remains unclear. The CDR3 loop reads CASSLSEAGYNEQFF. The CDR3 nucleotides read TGTGCCAGCAGTCTATCAGAAGCCGGCTACAATGAGCAGTTCTTC.